The 25 T cell receptor beta chains below come from one sample, sequenced in a study of cytomegalovirus exposure and HLA in healthy donors. Vbeta (60) and Jbeta (13) primers were used in the PCR. The protocol was immunoSEQ multiplex PCR, while the TCRdb copy is restricted to in-frame clones and leaves out a portion. In the table there are roughly 100,000 clones, around 80% of which are singletons. The sequenced sample consisted of PBMCs. These receptors all stem from a man aged 18 to 35 in good health and CMV-seronegative.

V and J are TRBV5-5 and TRBJ1-2, with 7 bases aligning to TRBD1. The length of the CDR3 is 15 residues. V shed 2 bases and J 8 bases; nucleotides not matched to a gene: 12. Germline loops: CDR1 SGHKS, CDR2 YYEKEE (reference sequence). CDR3 sequence reads: CASSLWAGGLSGYTF. The CDR3 DNA reads TGTGCCAGCAGCTTATGGGCAGGGGGTTTGAGCGGCTACACCTTC.

V and J are TRBV30 and TRBJ2-7; TRBD1 is a possible D gene (5 bases). Germline-derived CDR1 and CDR2 are GTSNPN and SVGIG (reference sequence). V lost 5 bases and J 1 base, leaving 6 bases between the germline ends. The CDR3 covers 11 residues. For the CDR3, the DNA is TGTGCCTGGGACAGTTCCTACGAGCAGTACTTC. The encoded protein is CAWDSSYEQYF.

The chain couples TRBV19 to TRBJ2-1; 8 bases are shared with TRBD2. Germline CDR1 and CDR2: LNHDA and SQIVND (reference sequence). V was clipped by 0 bases and J by 8 bases; unmatched bases: 12. This CDR3 region has 17 residues. The CDR3 sequence is CASSIDFTGGPYDEQFF. As DNA, the CDR3 is TGTGCCAGTAGTATAGATTTCACGGGAGGGCCGTACGATGAGCAGTTCTTC.

The gene calls are TRBV7-6 and TRBJ1-3; TRBD1 aligns across 8 bases. V shed 1 base and J 2 bases; nucleotides not matched to a gene: 4. This CDR3 has 16 residues. CDR1 is SGHVS, CDR2 FNYEAQ, per germline. The CDR3 DNA sequence: TGTGCCAGCAGCTTAGTGCCAGGGGGCCCTGGAAACACCATATATTTT. It specifies CASSLVPGGPGNTIYF.

The chain employs TRBV7-2 and TRBJ2-1; 7 nucleotides agree with TRBD2. After removal of 7 bases from V and 2 bases from J, the junction contained 8 bases not matched to a gene. CDR3 size: 15 residues. The germline gives CDR1 SGHTA, CDR2 FQGNSA. CDR3 sequence: CASTTVGGTYNEQFF. CDR3 bases: TGTGCCAGCACCACCGTGGGGGGGACCTACAATGAGCAGTTCTTC.

The chain uses TRBV7-3 and TRBJ1-2, with D perhaps matching TRBD1 (6 bases). Trimming pared 3 bases from V and 0 bases from J, leaving 11 bases between. The CDR3 runs to 15 residues. The germline gives CDR1 SGHTA, CDR2 FQGTGA. For the CDR3, the DNA is TGTGCCAGCAGCTTGACAGGAGAAACTAACTATGGCTACACCTTC. Protein product: CASSLTGETNYGYTF.

The chain uses TRBV18 and TRBJ2-7, with 11 bases aligning to TRBD1. Germline loops: CDR1 KGHSH, CDR2 LQKENI. CDR3 length: 15 residues. Trimming took 3 bases from V and 2 from J; bases not matched to a gene: 3. The DNA for the CDR3 is TGTGCCAGCTCACCCGGGACAGGGGGGACCTACGAGCAGTACTTC. This codes for CASSPGTGGTYEQYF.

The chain uses TRBV4-1 and TRBJ1-1; TRBD1 is a possible D gene (6 bases). The CDR3 loop spans 17 amino acids. Looked up from germline, CDR1 is MGHRA and CDR2 is YSYEKL. The V and J ends lost 2 bases and 5 bases respectively, with 21 bases between them. This chain's CDR3 is CASSQLASVRGRTEAFF. CDR3 sequence (DNA): TGCGCCAGCAGCCAACTTGCTTCTGTGCGGGGGCGAACTGAAGCTTTCTTT.

The rearrangement uses TRBV18 and TRBJ1-1; D might be TRBD1 (6 bases). The V end was cut by 3 bases, the J end by 6 bases, with 17 bases between. Germline V CDR1 and CDR2: KGHSH, LQKENI. This CDR3 contains 15 residues. This chain's CDR3 is CASSPGYRVPPEAFF. In nucleotides, the CDR3 is TGTGCCAGCTCACCGGGTTACAGGGTACCCCCTGAAGCTTTCTTT.

The chain couples TRBV28 to TRBJ2-5; the D gene is possibly TRBD2 (5 bases). CDR1 and CDR2 (germline): MDHEN, SYDVKM. The CDR3 is 14 residues long. The V end lost 3 bases, the J end lost 4 bases, and 12 bases lay between the germline ends. CDR3 bases: TGTGCCAGCAGTTTGCGAGGGAGTCGAGAGACCCAGTACTTC. It codes for CASSLRGSRETQYF.

V gene TRBV10-2 combines with J gene TRBJ2-7, with D tentatively TRBD1 (6 bases). The CDR3 is 13 amino acids. Germline V gene lookup returns CDR1 WSHSY and CDR2 SAAADI. V was pared by 2 bases and J by 3 bases, with 8 bases between. CDR3 nucleotide sequence: TGCGCCAGCAGTGAGAGGGGGTACTACGAGCAGTACTTC. It specifies CASSERGYYEQYF.

V and J are TRBV5-6 and TRBJ2-5; TRBD2 agrees at 12 bases. The trim removed 5 bases at V and 5 bases at J, leaving 7 bases unmatched. Germline CDR1 is SGHDT and CDR2 is YYEEEE. The CDR3 has 15 residues. CDR3: CASRPLAGGRETQYF. The CDR3 DNA sequence: TGTGCCAGCAGACCGCTAGCGGGAGGGCGGGAGACCCAGTACTTC.

The gene calls are TRBV27 and TRBJ1-5, with D tentatively TRBD1 (6 bases). The germline V gene has CDR1 MNHEY and CDR2 SMNVEV (reference sequence). This CDR3 contains 15 residues. Between the trimmed V and J ends, which lost 3 bases and 4 bases, there was a span of 13 bases. The CDR3 region has the DNA TGTGCCAGCAGTTTGGAAGGGGGACGAAATCAGCCCCAGCATTTT. This encodes CASSLEGGRNQPQHF.

This chain joins TRBV7-2 and TRBJ2-5; 8 nucleotides line up with TRBD2. Trimming removed 5 bases from V and 3 bases from J; junction bases left unmatched: 11. There are 16 residues in the CDR3. Per the germline V gene, CDR1 is SGHTA and CDR2 is FQGNSA. The CDR3 nucleotides are TGTGCCAGCAGCCTACCAAGGCTACTAGCGGAAGAGACCCAGTACTTC. Translating gives CASSLPRLLAEETQYF.

As DNA, the CDR3 is TGTGCCAGCAGCTTATCGGGGGGTGCCAAAAACATTCAGTACTTC. Translating it yields CASSLSGGAKNIQYF. This chain joins TRBV11-3 and TRBJ2-4; 7 nucleotides align to TRBD2. Germline CDR1 reads SGHNT; CDR2 reads YENEEA. Unmatched junction bases numbered 2, after V lost 2 bases and J lost 1 base. The length of the CDR3 is 15 residues.

This CDR3 is CANPQKGQTTLLAKNIQYF. CDR3 bases: TGTGCCAATCCCCAGAAGGGACAGACTACCCTTCTAGCCAAAAACATTCAGTACTTC. The chain combines TRBV21-1 with TRBJ2-4; the D call of TRBD1 is as the table states it, not checked on the DNA. TRBV21-1 constitutes a pseudogene. The CDR3 spans 19 residues.

This chain connects TRBV4-3 to TRBJ2-7, with TRBD1 matching 7 bases. This CDR3 contains 17 residues. Germline-derived CDR1 and CDR2 are LGHNA and YSLEER. V dropped 3 bases and J dropped 6; count of bases not matched to a gene: 17. The CDR3 loop reads CASSQLGQATSMAEQYF. Here the CDR3 DNA reads TGCGCCAGCAGCCAGCTTGGACAGGCTACGTCGATGGCCGAGCAGTACTTC.

This chain links TRBV7-2 with TRBJ2-5; the D gene is possibly TRBD1 (5 bases). CDR1 is SGHTA, CDR2 FQGNSA, per germline. CDR3 length: 18 amino acids. The V end lost 1 base, the J end lost 1 base, and 19 bases lay between the germline ends. The CDR3 nucleotides are TGTGCCAGCAGCTTAGATGATTGGGGCAGAAAAATCCAAGAGACCCAGTACTTC. This sequence encodes CASSLDDWGRKIQETQYF.

The V and J genes are TRBV5-4 and TRBJ2-1, with D unresolved. The ends were cut back, 4 bases at V and 8 bases at J, with 16 bases in the middle. The CDR3 runs to 14 residues. Germline CDR1 reads SGHNT; CDR2 reads YYREEE (reference sequence). In nucleotides, the CDR3 is TGTGCCAGCAGCGGAGACCGATTTGCGGATGAGCAGTTCTTC. As protein: CASSGDRFADEQFF. Drawing the rest from reference TRBV5-4 and TRBJ2-1, the complete variable domain is ETGVTQSPTHLIKTRGQQVTLRCSSQSGHNTVSWYQQALGQGPQFIFQYYREEENGRGNFPPRFSGLQFPNYSSELNVNALELDDSALYLCASSGDRFADEQFFGPGTRLTVL.

The chain employs TRBV9 and TRBJ2-1; perhaps TRBD2 as D (5 bases). The V and J ends lost 1 base and 5 bases respectively, with 13 bases between them. CDR1 and CDR2 (germline): SGDLS, YYNGEE. The length of the CDR3 is 15 residues. Here the CDR3 DNA reads TGTGCCAGCAGCGTAATTGGACTCTGGAACAATGAGCAGTTCTTC. It encodes CASSVIGLWNNEQFF.

The chain joins TRBV9 to TRBJ2-2, with 7 nucleotides matching TRBD2. The CDR3 spans 16 residues. Germline V gene lookup returns CDR1 SGDLS and CDR2 YYNGEE. J gave up 2 bases and V 0 bases, and 4 bases lay outside the gene matches. The CDR3 bases are TGTGCCAGCAGCGTAGGCCCGGGGGGTAACACCGGGGAGCTGTTTTTT. Its translation is CASSVGPGGNTGELFF.

The chain recombines TRBV5-4 with TRBJ1-3; no clear D. The CDR3 runs 14 residues. Germline CDR1 is SGHNT and CDR2 is YYREEE (reference sequence). V lost 1 base and J 0 bases, leaving 5 bases between the germline ends. CDR3 region: CASSLRGSGNTIYF. Here the CDR3 DNA reads TGTGCCAGCAGCTTGCGGGGCTCTGGAAACACCATATATTTT.

The gene calls are TRBV12-5 and TRBJ1-1; 7 positions match TRBD1. With V trimmed by 6 bases and J by 8 bases, 6 bases remained unmatched. Germline V gene data show CDR1 as LGHNT and CDR2 as FRNRAP. The length of the CDR3 is 12 residues. The CDR3 spells CASGGRTGEAFF. As DNA, the CDR3 is TGTGCTAGTGGGGGCCGGACAGGCGAAGCTTTCTTT.

This clone has only one observation. The chain carries TRBV19 and TRBJ1-5; D is ambiguous. The CDR3 loop spans 12 amino acids. The germline gives CDR1 LNHDA, CDR2 SQIVND (reference sequence). The V end lost 6 bases, the J end lost 9 bases, and 12 bases lay between the germline ends. The CDR3 sequence is CASRNPFGPQHF. The CDR3 nucleotides are TGTGCCAGTAGGAACCCCTTCGGGCCCCAGCATTTT.

The V gene is TRBV7-2, the J gene TRBJ2-3; TRBD2 aligns across 9 bases. The CDR3 spans 14 residues. The germline CDR1 and CDR2 sequences are SGHTA and FQGNSA. The V gene end was trimmed by 5 bases and the J gene end by 5 bases; junction bases not matched to a gene: 5. CDR3 amino acids: CASSPGTSLDTQYF. In DNA form, the CDR3 reads TGTGCCAGCAGCCCCGGGACTAGCTTAGATACGCAGTATTTT. Full variable domain (missing parts from reference TRBV7-2 and TRBJ2-3): GAGVSQSPSNKVTEKGKDVELRCDPISGHTALYWYRQSLGQGLEFLIYFQGNSAPDKSGLPSDRFSAERTGGSVSTLTIQRTQQEDSAVYLCASSPGTSLDTQYFGPGTRLTVL.